This T cell receptor (beta chain) was sequenced in a study of cytotoxic CD8 clonotypes in ibrutinib-treated CLL. The table came from immunoSEQ multiplex PCR; TCRdb's copy has only in-frame clones and leaves some out. The data contain roughly 180,000 clones, around 70% of them seen just once; the ten biggest clones take up 13%. This CDR3 is 16 amino acids long. Germline V CDR1 and CDR2: SGDLS, YYNGEE. V was shortened by 0 bases and J by 6 bases, with 18 bases between the two germline ends. The chain carries TRBV9 and TRBJ1-2, with D unresolved. The TCR originated in a human donor with chronic lymphocytic leukemia. The input for sequencing was PBMCs, taken after 24 months of ibrutinib treatment. The CDR3 nucleotides are TGTGCCAGCAGCGTAGATATTGGGCCAGGCCCCGATGGCTACACCTTC. Protein: CASSVDIGPGPDGYTF. Full variable domain (rest looked up from reference TRBV9 and TRBJ1-2): DSGVTQTPKHLITATGQRVTLRCSPRSGDLSVYWYQQSLDQGLQFLIQYYNGEERAKGNILERFSAQQFPDLHSELNLSSLELGDSALYFCASSVDIGPGPDGYTFGSGTRLTVV.